Each of the 18 T cell receptor beta chains below was sequenced from the same sample in a study of blood T cell repertoires in COVID-19. Repertoires were generated with immunoSEQ multiplex PCR, while TCRdb's copy carries only in-frame clones and drops some. The repertoire includes over 250,000 clones, about 70% of them detected once, and 3% to 3.5% sits in the top ten. What was sequenced was peripheral blood. These receptors originate from a woman of 80 years or more with acute or convalescent COVID-19.

The rearrangement links TRBV6-1 to TRBJ1-1, with 7 bases aligning to TRBD1. The germline V gene encodes CDR1 MNHNS and CDR2 SASEGT. This CDR3 has 16 amino acids. V shed 2 bases and J 7 bases; nucleotides not matched to a gene: 13. CDR3 region: CASSESPGGPTIEAFF. The CDR3 nucleotides read TGTGCCAGCAGTGAAAGCCCAGGGGGGCCAACGATTGAAGCTTTCTTT.

The rearrangement joins TRBV15 to TRBJ1-6; maybe TRBD1 (6 bases). The germline V and J ends were trimmed by 0 bases and 10 bases, with 22 bases remaining between them. The germline V gene has CDR1 LNHNV and CDR2 YYDKDF (reference sequence). The CDR3 is 18 residues long. The CDR3 reads CATSRDRPTGSVSSPLHF. Written as DNA, the CDR3 is TGTGCCACCAGCAGAGATCGCCCTACAGGGAGTGTTAGCTCACCCCTCCACTTT. Full variable domain (remainder filled in from reference TRBV15 and TRBJ1-6): DAMVIQNPRYQVTQFGKPVTLSCSQTLNHNVMYWYQQKSSQAPKLLFHYYDKDFNNEADTPDNFQSRRPNTSFCFLDIRSPGLGDTAMYLCATSRDRPTGSVSSPLHFGNGTRLTVT.

With regard to this clone: This specimen includes other DNA sequences encoding the same CDR3. The CDR3 sequence: CASSPRQGTGELFF. The CDR3 bases are TGTGCCAGCTCACCACGCCAGGGCACCGGGGAGCTGTTTTTT. The rearrangement uses TRBV18 and TRBJ2-2; D possibly corresponds to TRBD1 (5 bases). This CDR3 has 14 residues. The V gene's germline CDR1 is KGHSH and CDR2 LQKENI. Trimming took off 1 base at V and 4 bases at J, with 7 bases between the two ends.

The gene calls are TRBV18 and TRBJ1-3; D remains ambiguous. This CDR3 spans 13 amino acids. Germline assignment: CDR1 KGHSH and CDR2 LQKENI. The V gene lost 4 bases and the J gene lost 2 bases, with 6 bases spanning the gap. For the CDR3, the DNA is TGTGCCAGCTCACACTCGGCTGGAAACACCATATATTTT. Amino acid sequence: CASSHSAGNTIYF.

The V and J genes are TRBV18 and TRBJ1-1; 9 nucleotides agree with TRBD1. The CDR3 spans 13 residues. V lost 4 bases to trimming and J lost 5 bases; unmatched junction nucleotides: 2. Germline V gives CDR1 KGHSH, CDR2 LQKENI. CDR3 sequence: CASSRDRETEAFF. The CDR3, as DNA: TGTGCCAGCTCACGGGACAGGGAAACTGAAGCTTTCTTT.

V gene TRBV6-5 combines with J gene TRBJ2-7, with D perhaps matching TRBD1 (5 bases). The CDR3 has 13 amino acids. Germline CDR1 reads MNHEY; CDR2 reads SVGAGI. Trimming cost V 9 bases and J 0 bases, with 12 bases left between them. CDR3 DNA: TGTGCCAGTACGAAGGGGCTCTCCTACGAGCAGTACTTC. Translation: CASTKGLSYEQYF.

This chain joins TRBV18 and TRBJ2-7; TRBD1 is a possible D gene (6 bases). Germline V gene lookup returns CDR1 KGHSH and CDR2 LQKENI. Trimming left V 3 bases short and J 5 bases short, with 20 bases between. This CDR3 spans 16 amino acids. Here the CDR3 reads CASSPLGALGQNEQYF. Written as DNA, the CDR3 is TGTGCCAGCTCACCTCTGGGGGCGCTTGGACAGAACGAGCAGTACTTC.

The chain recombines TRBV19 with TRBJ2-1; TRBD2 agrees at 14 bases. Germline V gene sequence: CDR1 LNHDA, CDR2 SQIVND (reference sequence). The trim removed 1 base at V and 5 bases at J, leaving 4 bases unmatched. The CDR3 runs 17 residues. The CDR3 spells CASSIVWTSGGNNEQFF. The CDR3 coding sequence is TGTGCCAGTAGTATAGTTTGGACTAGCGGGGGGAACAATGAGCAGTTCTTC.

The chain joins TRBV6-2 or TRBV6-3 to TRBJ2-1; a possible D gene is TRBD1 (5 bases). The V end lost 6 bases, the J end lost 4 bases, and 13 bases lay between the germline ends. This CDR3 is 14 amino acids long. Germline CDR1 reads MNHEY; CDR2 reads SVGEGT. CDR3 sequence: CASSPTTVYNEQFF. The CDR3 region has the DNA TGTGCCAGCAGCCCCACGACAGTGTACAATGAGCAGTTCTTC.

The chain is built from TRBV6-1 and TRBJ1-5; no reliable D call. Trimming removed 2 bases at V and 7 bases at J, with 6 bases between. The CDR3 is made up of 12 amino acids. Germline V gene data show CDR1 as MNHNS and CDR2 as SASEGT. CDR3 sequence: CASSETHQPQHF. The CDR3 DNA follows: TGTGCCAGCAGTGAAACTCACCAGCCCCAGCATTTT.

V usage is TRBV5-5 and J usage is TRBJ2-3; no definite D call. V dropped 1 base and J dropped 0 bases, with 9 bases sitting between them. There are 15 residues in the CDR3. Germline CDR1 is SGHKS and CDR2 is YYEKEE (reference sequence). The CDR3 sequence: CASSLLGRSTDTQYF. The CDR3 coding sequence is TGTGCCAGCAGCTTGCTAGGCAGAAGCACAGATACGCAGTATTTT.

The gene calls are TRBV28 and TRBJ2-4; D perhaps matches TRBD1 (6 bases). The length of the CDR3 is 14 residues. Trimming took 7 bases from V and 10 from J, leaving 20 bases between them. From germline, CDR1 is MDHEN and CDR2 SYDVKM. The CDR3 region is CASNLRDKMGIQYF. CDR3 DNA: TGTGCCAGCAACCTCCGGGACAAAATGGGGATTCAGTACTTC.

The V gene is TRBV3-1 (or the pseudogene TRBV3-2), the J gene TRBJ1-2, with a tentative D call TRBD1 (6 bases). V was clipped by 4 bases and J by 5 bases, with 17 bases between them. From germline, CDR1 is LGHDT and CDR2 YNNKEL (reference sequence). This CDR3 is built from 15 residues. CDR3 in amino acids: CASSPRGGRSYGYTF. The CDR3 DNA sequence: TGTGCCAGCAGCCCGAGGGGGGGGAGGTCTTATGGCTACACCTTC.

The gene calls are TRBV2 and TRBJ1-6; tentatively, D is TRBD1 (6 bases). The length of the CDR3 is 15 residues. The V gene lost 6 bases and the J gene lost 5 bases, with 14 bases spanning the gap. Looked up from germline, CDR1 is SNHLY and CDR2 is FYNNEI. For the CDR3, the DNA is TGTGCCAGCAGAGCAGGGGACATAGATAATTCACCCCTCCACTTT. This encodes CASRAGDIDNSPLHF.

This rearrangement joins TRBV7-9 to TRBJ2-7, with D unclear. The CDR3 covers 11 residues. Per germline, CDR1 SEHNR and CDR2 FQNEAQ (reference sequence). V shed 2 bases and J shed 5 bases, with 4 bases lying between them. In DNA, the CDR3 is TGTGCCAGCAGCTTACGGGACGAGCAGTACTTC. The encoded protein is CASSLRDEQYF.

The chain uses TRBV7-9 and TRBJ2-1, with 8 bases aligning to TRBD2. The V gene's germline CDR1 is SEHNR and CDR2 FQNEAQ (reference sequence). V shed 5 bases, J shed 6 bases, and the junction held 12 bases outside the gene matches. The CDR3 is 16 amino acids. The DNA of the CDR3 is TGTGCCAGCAGCCGTTGGGGCAAGCGGGGGAGCAATGAGCAGTTCTTC. This encodes CASSRWGKRGSNEQFF.

CDR3 in DNA: TGTGCCAGTAGTATGGCGGGACAGGGGAGTTCGGCTGAAGCTTTCTTT. It codes for CASSMAGQGSSAEAFF. V usage is TRBV19 and J usage is TRBJ1-1; 10 bases agree with TRBD1. The CDR3 covers 16 residues. The germline gives CDR1 LNHDA, CDR2 SQIVND (reference sequence). Germline trimming cut 3 bases from V and 6 bases from J; bases unmatched to any gene: 10.

The V gene is TRBV4-1, the J gene TRBJ1-3, with TRBD1 matching 8 bases. Looked up from germline, CDR1 is MGHRA and CDR2 is YSYEKL. V shed 1 base, J shed 8 bases, and the junction held 7 bases outside the gene matches. CDR3 length equals 15 residues. As DNA, the CDR3 is TGCGCCAGCAGCCAAGGAAACAGGGGGACGGACACCATATATTTT. Its translation is CASSQGNRGTDTIYF.